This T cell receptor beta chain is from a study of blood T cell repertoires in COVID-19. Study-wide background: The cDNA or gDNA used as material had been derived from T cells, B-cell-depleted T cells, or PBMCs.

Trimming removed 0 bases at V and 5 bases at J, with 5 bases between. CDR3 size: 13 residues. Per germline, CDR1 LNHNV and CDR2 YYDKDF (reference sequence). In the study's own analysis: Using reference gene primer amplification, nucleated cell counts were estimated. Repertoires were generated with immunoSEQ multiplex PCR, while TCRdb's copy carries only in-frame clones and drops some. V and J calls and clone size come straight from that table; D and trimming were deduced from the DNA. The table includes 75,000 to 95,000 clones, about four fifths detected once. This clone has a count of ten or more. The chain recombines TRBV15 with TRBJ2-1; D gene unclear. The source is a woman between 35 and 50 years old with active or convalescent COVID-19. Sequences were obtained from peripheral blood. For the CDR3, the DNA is TGTGCCACCAGCAGAGATCAGAACAATGAGCAGTTCTTC. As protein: CATSRDQNNEQFF. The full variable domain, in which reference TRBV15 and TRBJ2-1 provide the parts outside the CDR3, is DAMVIQNPRYQVTQFGKPVTLSCSQTLNHNVMYWYQQKSSQAPKLLFHYYDKDFNNEADTPDNFQSRRPNTSFCFLDIRSPGLGDTAMYLCATSRDQNNEQFFGPGTRLTVL.